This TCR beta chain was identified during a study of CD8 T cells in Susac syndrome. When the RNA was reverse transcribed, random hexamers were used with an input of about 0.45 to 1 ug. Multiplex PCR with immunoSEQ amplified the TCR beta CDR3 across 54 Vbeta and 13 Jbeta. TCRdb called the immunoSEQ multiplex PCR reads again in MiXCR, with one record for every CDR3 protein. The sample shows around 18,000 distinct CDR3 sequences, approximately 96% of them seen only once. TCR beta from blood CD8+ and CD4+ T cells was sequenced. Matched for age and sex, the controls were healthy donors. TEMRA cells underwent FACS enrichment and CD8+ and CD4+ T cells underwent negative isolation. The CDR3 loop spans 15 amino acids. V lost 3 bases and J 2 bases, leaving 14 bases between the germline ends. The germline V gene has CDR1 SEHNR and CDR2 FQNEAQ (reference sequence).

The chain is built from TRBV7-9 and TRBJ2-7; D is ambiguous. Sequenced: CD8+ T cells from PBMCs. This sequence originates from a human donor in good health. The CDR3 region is CASSFREGLAYEQYF. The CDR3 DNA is TGTGCCAGCAGCTTTAGGGAAGGTCTCGCCTACGAGCAGTACTTC.